The present T cell receptor (beta chain) was sequenced within a study of blood T cell repertoires in COVID-19. Study at large: Researchers got acute and convalescent COVID-19 samples from the United States, Italy and Spain. Sources were T cells, B-cell-depleted T cells, or PBMCs; the material itself was cDNA or gDNA.

Per the original data handling: Quantification of nucleated cells was approximated via reference gene primer amplification. TCRdb's copy holds only in-frame clones and misses some; the assay was immunoSEQ multiplex PCR. Clone size and the V and J calls come from that table; the DNA yielded D and trimming. Of roughly 260,000 clones in the sample, roughly 86% were seen once. The CDR3 consists of 15 residues. CDR1 SGDLS and CDR2 YYNGEE come from the germline V gene. V gave up 4 bases and J gave up 0 bases; unmatched junction bases: 3. The sequencing sample was made of peripheral blood. This clonotype was obtained from a woman aged 45-60 years with acute or convalescent COVID-19. V gene TRBV9 combines with J gene TRBJ2-2; 7 bases match TRBD2. The CDR3 spells CASSPGLANTGELFF. DNA of the CDR3: TGTGCCAGCAGCCCTGGACTAGCGAACACCGGGGAGCTGTTTTTT. The full variable domain, its missing parts supplied by reference TRBV9 and TRBJ2-2, is DSGVTQTPKHLITATGQRVTLRCSPRSGDLSVYWYQQSLDQGLQFLIQYYNGEERAKGNILERFSAQQFPDLHSELNLSSLELGDSALYFCASSPGLANTGELFFGEGSRLTVL.